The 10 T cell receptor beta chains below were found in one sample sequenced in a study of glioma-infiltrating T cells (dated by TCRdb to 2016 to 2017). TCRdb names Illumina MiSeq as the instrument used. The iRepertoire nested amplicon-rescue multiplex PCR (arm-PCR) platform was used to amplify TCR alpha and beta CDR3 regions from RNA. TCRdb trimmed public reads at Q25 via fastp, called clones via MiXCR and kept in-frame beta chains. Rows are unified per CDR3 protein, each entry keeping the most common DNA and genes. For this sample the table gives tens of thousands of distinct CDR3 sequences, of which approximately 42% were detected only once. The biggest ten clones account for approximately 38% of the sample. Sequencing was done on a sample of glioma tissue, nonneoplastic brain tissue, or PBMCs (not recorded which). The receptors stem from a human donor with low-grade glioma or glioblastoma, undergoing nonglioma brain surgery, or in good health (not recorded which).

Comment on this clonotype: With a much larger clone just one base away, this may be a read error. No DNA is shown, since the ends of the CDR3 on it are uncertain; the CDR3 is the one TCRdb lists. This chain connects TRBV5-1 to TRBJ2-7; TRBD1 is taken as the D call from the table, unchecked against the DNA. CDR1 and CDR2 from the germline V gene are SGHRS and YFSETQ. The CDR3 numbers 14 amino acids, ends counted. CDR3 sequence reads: CASSVGSGSDERYF.

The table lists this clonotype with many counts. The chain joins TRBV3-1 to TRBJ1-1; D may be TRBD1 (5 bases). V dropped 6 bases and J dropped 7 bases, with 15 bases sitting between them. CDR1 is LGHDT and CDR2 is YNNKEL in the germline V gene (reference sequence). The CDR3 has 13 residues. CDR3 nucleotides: TGTGCCAGCAGAGGGGTTGGGGAAGGTGAAGCTTTCTTT. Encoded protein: CASRGVGEGEAFF.

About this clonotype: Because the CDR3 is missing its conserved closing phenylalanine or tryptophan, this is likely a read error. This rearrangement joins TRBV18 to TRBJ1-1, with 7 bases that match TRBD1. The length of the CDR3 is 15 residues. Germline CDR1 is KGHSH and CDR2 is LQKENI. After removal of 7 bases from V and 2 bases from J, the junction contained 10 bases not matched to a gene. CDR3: CASLPTGTVNTEAFI. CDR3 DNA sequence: TGTGCCAGCTTACCGACAGGGACAGTAAACACTGAAGCTTTCATT.

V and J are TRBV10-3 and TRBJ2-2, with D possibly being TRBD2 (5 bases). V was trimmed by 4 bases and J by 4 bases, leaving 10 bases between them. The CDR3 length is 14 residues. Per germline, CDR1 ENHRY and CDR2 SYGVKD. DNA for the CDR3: TGTGCCATCAGTGGGTCAGCGGCCACCGGGGAGCTGTTTTTT. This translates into CAISGSAATGELFF.

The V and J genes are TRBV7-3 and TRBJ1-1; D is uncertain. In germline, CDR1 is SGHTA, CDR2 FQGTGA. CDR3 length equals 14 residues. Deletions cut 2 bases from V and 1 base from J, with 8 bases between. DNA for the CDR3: TGTGCCAGCAGCTTAGTGTCAGGGAACACTGAAGCTTTCTTT. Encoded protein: CASSLVSGNTEAFF.

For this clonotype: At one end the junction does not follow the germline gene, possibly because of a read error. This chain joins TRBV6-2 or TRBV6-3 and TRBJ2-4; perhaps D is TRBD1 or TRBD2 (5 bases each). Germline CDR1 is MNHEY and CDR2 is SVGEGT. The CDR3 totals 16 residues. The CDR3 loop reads CASSSDRDVSENIQYF. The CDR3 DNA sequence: TGTGCTAGCAGTTCCGACCGGGACGTTTCCGAAAACATTCAGTACTTC.

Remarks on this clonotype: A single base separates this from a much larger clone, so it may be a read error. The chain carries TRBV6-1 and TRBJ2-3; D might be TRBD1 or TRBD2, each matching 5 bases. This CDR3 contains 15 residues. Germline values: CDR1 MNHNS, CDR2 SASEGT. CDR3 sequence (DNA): TGTGCCAGCAGTTCTTGGGGACGGGGCCCAGATACGCGGTATTTT. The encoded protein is CASSSWGRGPDTRYF.

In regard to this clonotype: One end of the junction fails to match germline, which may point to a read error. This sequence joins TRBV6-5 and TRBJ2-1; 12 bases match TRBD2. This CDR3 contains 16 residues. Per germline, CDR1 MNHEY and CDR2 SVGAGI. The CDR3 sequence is CASSYSASGGGNGQFF. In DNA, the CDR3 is TGTGCCAGCAGTTACTCAGCTAGCGGGGGGGGCAATGGGCAGTTCTTC.

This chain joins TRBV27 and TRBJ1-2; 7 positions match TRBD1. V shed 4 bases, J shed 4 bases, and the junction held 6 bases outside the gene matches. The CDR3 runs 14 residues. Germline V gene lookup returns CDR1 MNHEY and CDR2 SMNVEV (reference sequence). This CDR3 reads CASSSGTEVYGYTF. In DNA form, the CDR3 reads TGTGCCAGCAGTTCCGGGACAGAAGTCTATGGCTACACCTTC.

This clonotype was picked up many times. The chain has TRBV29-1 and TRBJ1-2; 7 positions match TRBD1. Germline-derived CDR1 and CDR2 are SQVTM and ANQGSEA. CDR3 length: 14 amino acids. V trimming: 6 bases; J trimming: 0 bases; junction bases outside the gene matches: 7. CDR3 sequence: CSVLGDRTNYGYTF. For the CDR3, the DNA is TGCAGCGTCTTGGGGGACAGAACTAACTATGGCTACACCTTC.